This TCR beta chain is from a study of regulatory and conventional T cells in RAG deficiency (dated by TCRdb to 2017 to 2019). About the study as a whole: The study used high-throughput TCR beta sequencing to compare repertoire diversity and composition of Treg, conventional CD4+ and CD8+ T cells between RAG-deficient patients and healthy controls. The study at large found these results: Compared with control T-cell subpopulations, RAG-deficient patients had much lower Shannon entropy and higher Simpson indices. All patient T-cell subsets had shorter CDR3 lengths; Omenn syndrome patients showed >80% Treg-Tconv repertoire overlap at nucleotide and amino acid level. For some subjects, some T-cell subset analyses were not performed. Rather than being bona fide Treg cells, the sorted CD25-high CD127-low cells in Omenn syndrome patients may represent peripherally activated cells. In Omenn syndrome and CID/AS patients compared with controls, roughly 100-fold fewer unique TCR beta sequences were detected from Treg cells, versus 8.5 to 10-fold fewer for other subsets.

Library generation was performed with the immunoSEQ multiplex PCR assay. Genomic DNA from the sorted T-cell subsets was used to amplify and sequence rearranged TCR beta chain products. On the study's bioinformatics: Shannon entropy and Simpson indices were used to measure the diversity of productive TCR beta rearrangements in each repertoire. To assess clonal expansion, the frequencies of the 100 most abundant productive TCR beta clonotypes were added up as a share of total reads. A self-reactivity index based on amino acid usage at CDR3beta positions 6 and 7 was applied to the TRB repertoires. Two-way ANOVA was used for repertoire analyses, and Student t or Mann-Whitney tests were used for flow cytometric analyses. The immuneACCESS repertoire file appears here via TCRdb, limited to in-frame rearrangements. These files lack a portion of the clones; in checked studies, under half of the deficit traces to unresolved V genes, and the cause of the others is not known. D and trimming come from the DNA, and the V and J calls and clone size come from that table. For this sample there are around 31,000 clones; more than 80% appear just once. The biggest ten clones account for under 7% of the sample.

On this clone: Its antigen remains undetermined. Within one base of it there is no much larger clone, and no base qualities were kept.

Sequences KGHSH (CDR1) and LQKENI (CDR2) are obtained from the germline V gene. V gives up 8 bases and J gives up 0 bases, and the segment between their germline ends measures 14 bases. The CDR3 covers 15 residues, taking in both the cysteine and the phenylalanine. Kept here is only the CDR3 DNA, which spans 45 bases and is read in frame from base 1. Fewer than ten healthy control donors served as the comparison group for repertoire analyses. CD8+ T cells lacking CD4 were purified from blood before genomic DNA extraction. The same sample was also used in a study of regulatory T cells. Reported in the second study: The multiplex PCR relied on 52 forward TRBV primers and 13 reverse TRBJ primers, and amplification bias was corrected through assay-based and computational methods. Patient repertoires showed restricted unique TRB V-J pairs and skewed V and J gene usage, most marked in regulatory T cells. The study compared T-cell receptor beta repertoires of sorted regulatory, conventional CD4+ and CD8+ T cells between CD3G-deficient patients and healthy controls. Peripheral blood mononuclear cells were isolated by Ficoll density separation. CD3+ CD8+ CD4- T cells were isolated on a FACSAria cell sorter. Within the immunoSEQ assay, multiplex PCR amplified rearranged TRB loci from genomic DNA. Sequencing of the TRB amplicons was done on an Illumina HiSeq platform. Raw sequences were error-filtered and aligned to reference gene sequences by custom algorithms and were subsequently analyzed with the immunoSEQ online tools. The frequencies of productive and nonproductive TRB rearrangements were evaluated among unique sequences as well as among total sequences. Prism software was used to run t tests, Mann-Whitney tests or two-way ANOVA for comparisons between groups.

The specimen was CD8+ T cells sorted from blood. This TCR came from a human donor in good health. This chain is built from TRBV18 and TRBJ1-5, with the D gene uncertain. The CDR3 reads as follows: CASPTEGYSNQPQHF. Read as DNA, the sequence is TGTGCCAGCCCAACCGAGGGTTATAGCAATCAGCCCCAGCATTTT.